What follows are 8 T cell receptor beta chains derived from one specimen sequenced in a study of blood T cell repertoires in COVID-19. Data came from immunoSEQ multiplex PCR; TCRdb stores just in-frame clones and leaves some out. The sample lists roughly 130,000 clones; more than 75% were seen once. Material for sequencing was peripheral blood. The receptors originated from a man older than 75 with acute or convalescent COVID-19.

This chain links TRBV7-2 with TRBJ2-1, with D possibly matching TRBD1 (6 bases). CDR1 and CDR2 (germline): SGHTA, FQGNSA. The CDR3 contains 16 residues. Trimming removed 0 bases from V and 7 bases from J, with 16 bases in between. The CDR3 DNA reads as TGTGCCAGCAGCTTAGCGGGGGCCCTAGCAGGGAATGAGCAGTTCTTC. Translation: CASSLAGALAGNEQFF.

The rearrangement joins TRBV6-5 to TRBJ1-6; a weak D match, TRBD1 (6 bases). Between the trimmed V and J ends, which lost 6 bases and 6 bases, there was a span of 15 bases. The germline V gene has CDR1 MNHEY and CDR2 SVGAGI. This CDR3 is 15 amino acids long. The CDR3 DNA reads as TGTGCCAGCAGATTCACAGGGATGGCTAATTCACCCCTCCACTTT. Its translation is CASRFTGMANSPLHF.

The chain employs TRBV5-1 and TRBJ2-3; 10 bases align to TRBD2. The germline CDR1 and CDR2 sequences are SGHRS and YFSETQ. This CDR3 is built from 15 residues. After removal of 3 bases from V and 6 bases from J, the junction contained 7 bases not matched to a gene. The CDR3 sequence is CASSSLAGVVDTQYF. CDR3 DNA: TGCGCCAGCAGCTCCCTAGCGGGGGTTGTGGATACGCAGTATTTT.

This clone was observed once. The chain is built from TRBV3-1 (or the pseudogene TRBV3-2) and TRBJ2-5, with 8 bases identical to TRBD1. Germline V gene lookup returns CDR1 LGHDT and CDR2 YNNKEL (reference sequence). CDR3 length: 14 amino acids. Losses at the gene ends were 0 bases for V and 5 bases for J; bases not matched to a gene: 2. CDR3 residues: CASSQDRGPETQYF. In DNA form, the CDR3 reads TGTGCCAGCAGCCAAGACAGGGGGCCGGAGACCCAGTACTTC.

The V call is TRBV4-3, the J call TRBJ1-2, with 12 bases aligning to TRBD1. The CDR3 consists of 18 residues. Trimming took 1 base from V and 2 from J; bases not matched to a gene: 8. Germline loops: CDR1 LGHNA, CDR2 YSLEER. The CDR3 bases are TGCGCCAGCAGCCAAGGAGTAGGGACAGGGGGCTTCAACTATGGCTACACCTTC. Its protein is CASSQGVGTGGFNYGYTF.

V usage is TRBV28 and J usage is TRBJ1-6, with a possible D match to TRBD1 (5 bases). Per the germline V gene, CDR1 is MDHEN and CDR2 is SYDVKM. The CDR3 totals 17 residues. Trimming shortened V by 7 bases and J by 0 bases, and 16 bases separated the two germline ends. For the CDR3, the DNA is TGTGCCAGCACCGATACAGGATCCTACTCCTATAATTCACCCCTCCACTTT. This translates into CASTDTGSYSYNSPLHF.

CDR3 protein: CASSFGRGAGGRQFF. The CDR3 coding sequence is TGTGCCAGCAGCTTTGGAAGGGGAGCGGGGGGAAGGCAGTTCTTC. The V gene is TRBV7-2, the J gene TRBJ2-1; 9 positions match TRBD2. The J segment lost 12 bases and the V segment lost 3 bases, leaving 12 bases of the junction unmatched. The germline gives CDR1 SGHTA, CDR2 FQGNSA. This CDR3 has 15 amino acids. Full variable domain (missing parts from reference TRBV7-2 and TRBJ2-1): GAGVSQSPSNKVTEKGKDVELRCDPISGHTALYWYRQSLGQGLEFLIYFQGNSAPDKSGLPSDRFSAERTGGSVSTLTIQRTQQEDSAVYLCASSFGRGAGGRQFFGPGTRLTVL.

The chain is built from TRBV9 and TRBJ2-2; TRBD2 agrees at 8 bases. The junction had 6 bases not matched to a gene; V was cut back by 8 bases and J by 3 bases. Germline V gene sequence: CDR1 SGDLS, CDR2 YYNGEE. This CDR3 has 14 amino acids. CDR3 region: CASNSGTYTGELFF. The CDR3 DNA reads TGTGCCAGTAATAGCGGGACCTACACCGGGGAGCTGTTTTTT.